The 29 T cell receptor beta chains in this list originate from one sample, sequenced in a study of CD8 T cells in Susac syndrome. cDNA came from about 0.5 to 1 ug RNA primed by random hexamers. Each CDR3 protein is one row after TCRdb ran MiXCR on the immunoSEQ multiplex PCR reads. The sample holds about 400,000 distinct CDR3 sequences; approximately 85% are singletons and the top ten take about 0.12%. The material sequenced was CD8+ T cells from PBMCs. Every receptor here comes from a human donor with multiple sclerosis.

This clonotype came up once. The gene calls are TRBV30 and TRBJ2-4; TRBD2 matches at 7 bases. Germline V gene sequence: CDR1 GTSNPN, CDR2 SVGIG (reference sequence). This CDR3 comprises 13 residues. V was clipped by 4 bases and J by 6 bases; unmatched bases: 6. CDR3 in amino acids: CAWMKAGINIQYF. CDR3 bases: TGTGCCTGGATGAAAGCGGGGATAAACATTCAGTACTTC.

This chain joins TRBV6-1 and TRBJ2-1, with D possibly being TRBD1 or TRBD2 (5 bases each). Trimming left V 7 bases short and J 8 bases short, with 21 bases between. Germline CDR1 is MNHNS and CDR2 is SASEGT. The CDR3 sequence is 15 residues long. The chain's CDR3 is CASKWPPGPQHEQFF. The CDR3 nucleotides are TGTGCCAGCAAGTGGCCACCGGGGCCTCAGCATGAGCAGTTCTTC.

The V gene is TRBV15, the J gene TRBJ1-3; D gene unclear. The V end lost 3 bases, the J end lost 0 bases, and 9 bases lay between the germline ends. Germline lookup yields CDR1 LNHNV and CDR2 YYDKDF (reference sequence). This CDR3 is 15 amino acids long. The CDR3 reads CATSRDGGSGNTIYF. DNA of the CDR3: TGTGCCACCAGCAGGGACGGAGGCTCTGGAAACACCATATATTTT.

This clonotype was seen once. The V and J genes are TRBV20-1 and TRBJ2-5; the match to TRBD2 covers 7 bases. The J segment lost 5 bases and the V segment lost 6 bases, leaving 12 bases of the junction unmatched. This CDR3 spans 14 amino acids. In germline, CDR1 is DFQATT, CDR2 SNEGSKA (reference sequence). The CDR3 DNA reads as TGCAGTGCCGCAACCCCGCGGGGAGGGGAGACCCAGTACTTC. It specifies CSAATPRGGETQYF.

The chain combines TRBV27 with TRBJ1-2; TRBD1 is a possible D gene (5 bases). This CDR3 spans 14 amino acids. The germline V and J ends were trimmed by 5 bases and 4 bases, with 14 bases remaining between them. CDR1 and CDR2 from the germline V gene are MNHEY and SMNVEV (reference sequence). In nucleotides, the CDR3 is TGTGCCAGCAGTCAAGGGGTCGGGGTCTATGGCTACACCTTC. Amino acids: CASSQGVGVYGYTF.

V usage is TRBV12-3 or TRBV12-4 and J usage is TRBJ2-3; D unclear. V shed 3 bases and J shed 5 bases, with 9 bases lying between them. The CDR3 sequence is 13 residues long. The CDR3 nucleotides are TGTGCCAGCAGTTTGACATCCTTAGATACGCAGTATTTT. Encoded protein: CASSLTSLDTQYF.

The CDR3 sequence is CASSLAGSLDTQYF. Here the CDR3 DNA reads TGTGCCAGCAGTTTAGCGGGGAGTCTAGATACGCAGTATTTT. This chain uses TRBV12-3 or TRBV12-4 with TRBJ2-3; D possibly corresponds to TRBD2 (5 bases). This CDR3 region has 14 residues. Trimming took off 0 bases at V and 5 bases at J, with 9 bases between the two ends.

In this sample, this clonotype turned up once. The chain employs TRBV7-9 and TRBJ1-1; no reliable D call. The V end lost 5 bases, the J end lost 0 bases, and 13 bases lay between the germline ends. The germline CDR1 and CDR2 sequences are SEHNR and FQNEAQ (reference sequence). The CDR3 runs 15 residues. CDR3 region: CASSTPGGMNTEAFF. CDR3 nucleotide sequence: TGTGCCAGCAGCACCCCGGGCGGGATGAACACTGAAGCTTTCTTT.

A few counts support this clonotype. One end of the junction does not line up with germline, which may come from a read error. The genes are TRBV4-1 and TRBJ2-7; tentative D call: TRBD2 (5 bases). Germline V gene sequence: CDR1 MGHRA, CDR2 YSYEKL. The CDR3 extends over 14 amino acids. In nucleotides, the CDR3 is TGTGCCAGCAGCCAAGCGGAGAGCTCCTACGAGCAGTACTTC. It encodes CASSQAESSYEQYF.

The chain carries TRBV30 and TRBJ2-1; D gene ambiguous. The length of the CDR3 is 11 residues. The germline CDR1 and CDR2 sequences are GTSNPN and SVGIG (reference sequence). The V end lost 3 bases, the J end lost 6 bases, and 6 bases lay between the germline ends. The CDR3 loop reads CAWRKGNEQFF. The CDR3 region has the DNA TGTGCCTGGAGGAAAGGCAATGAGCAGTTCTTC.

V and J are TRBV4-1 and TRBJ2-7; D possibly matches TRBD1 or TRBD2 (6 bases each). With 4 bases removed from V and 4 bases from J, the gap between germline ends came to 17 bases. There are 15 residues in the CDR3. CDR1 is MGHRA and CDR2 is YSYEKL in the germline V gene. The CDR3 DNA reads as TGCGCCAGCAGCCCATTAGAGGGGGGCGGGTACGAGCAGTACTTC. This translates into CASSPLEGGGYEQYF.

This clonotype appeared once. The chain links TRBV7-9 to TRBJ1-1; D might be TRBD1 (5 bases). Trimming pared 5 bases from V and 0 bases from J, leaving 13 bases between. This CDR3 contains 15 residues. The germline V gene has CDR1 SEHNR and CDR2 FQNEAQ (reference sequence). Written as DNA, the CDR3 is TGTGCCAGCAGCGCCCAGACAGCTATGAACACTGAAGCTTTCTTT. It yields the protein CASSAQTAMNTEAFF.

V is TRBV9 and J is TRBJ2-7; D is ambiguous. Deletions cut 7 bases from V and 2 bases from J, with 10 bases between. This CDR3 spans 12 amino acids. Germline V gene sequence: CDR1 SGDLS, CDR2 YYNGEE. CDR3 in DNA: TGTGCCAGCGGTAACACCGCCTACGAGCAGTACTTC. Residues: CASGNTAYEQYF.

The rearrangement uses TRBV6-1 and TRBJ1-1; D is possibly TRBD1 (5 bases). Looked up from germline, CDR1 is MNHNS and CDR2 is SASEGT. The CDR3 totals 17 residues. Trimming shortened V by 7 bases and J by 3 bases, and 24 bases separated the two germline ends. Written as DNA, the CDR3 is TGTGCCAGCATTCTTACGCGGTCGGGGGACGTGGACACTGAAGCTTTCTTT. Amino acid sequence: CASILTRSGDVDTEAFF.

This chain connects TRBV5-4 to TRBJ2-7; 10 bases align to TRBD1. The germline CDR1 and CDR2 sequences are SGHNT and YYREEE (reference sequence). The length of the CDR3 is 14 residues. V was clipped by 2 bases and J by 6 bases; unmatched bases: 5. CDR3 amino acids: CASSFRTGGSEQYF. For the CDR3, the DNA is TGTGCCAGCAGCTTCCGGACAGGGGGTTCCGAGCAGTACTTC.

This chain connects TRBV4-1 to TRBJ2-3, with 11 bases that match TRBD2. This CDR3 region has 16 residues. The germline CDR1 and CDR2 sequences are MGHRA and YSYEKL. V lost 0 bases and J lost 3; bases outside the gene matches: 2. DNA of the CDR3: TGCGCCAGCAGCCAAGAACTAGCGGGGGAAACAGATACGCAGTATTTT. It encodes CASSQELAGETDTQYF.

The rearrangement links TRBV20-1 to TRBJ2-1, with TRBD2 as a possible D gene (6 bases). There are 15 residues in the CDR3. Germline V gene lookup returns CDR1 DFQATT and CDR2 SNEGSKA (reference sequence). V dropped 2 bases and J dropped 4 bases, with 15 bases sitting between them. The DNA for the CDR3 is TGCAGTGCTAGATTGCCTAGCGTGTTATACAATGAGCAGTTCTTC. This sequence encodes CSARLPSVLYNEQFF.

CDR3 sequence: CASSYLGLAGRYTGELFF. For the CDR3, the DNA is TGTGCCAGCAGTTACTTGGGGCTAGCGGGGAGATACACCGGGGAGCTGTTTTTT. V usage is TRBV6-5 and J usage is TRBJ2-2, with 9 positions matching TRBD2. This CDR3 comprises 18 residues. Germline V gives CDR1 MNHEY, CDR2 SVGAGI. J lost 3 bases, V lost 1 base, and 9 bases had no gene match.

The chain links TRBV5-5 to TRBJ2-5; D might be TRBD1 (6 bases). The germline V gene encodes CDR1 SGHKS and CDR2 YYEKEE (reference sequence). V was trimmed by 3 bases and J by 5 bases, leaving 17 bases between them. The CDR3 contains 15 residues. The CDR3 region is CASSYRDTSRETQYF. As DNA, the CDR3 is TGTGCCAGCAGCTACCGGGACACAAGCAGGGAGACCCAGTACTTC. The full variable domain, completed using reference TRBV5-5 and TRBJ2-5, is DAGVTQSPTHLIKTRGQQVTLRCSPISGHKSVSWYQQVLGQGPQFIFQYYEKEERGRGNFPDRFSARQFPNYSSELNVNALLLGDSALYLCASSYRDTSRETQYFGPGTRLLVL.

This sequence joins TRBV12-3 or TRBV12-4 and TRBJ1-4; D is unresolved. The CDR3 is 13 amino acids. V lost 7 bases and J lost 12, with 18 bases in between. CDR3 in amino acids: CASTSDPRRELFF. The CDR3 DNA reads as TGTGCCAGCACTTCGGACCCGCGTAGAGAACTGTTTTTT.

This chain links TRBV5-1 with TRBJ2-1, with D possibly matching TRBD1 (6 bases). V was pared by 5 bases and J by 15 bases, with 21 bases between. The germline V gene encodes CDR1 SGHRS and CDR2 YFSETQ. The CDR3 has 13 residues. The CDR3: CASSPMDSPHAFF. The CDR3 DNA sequence: TGCGCCAGCAGTCCCATGGACAGTCCCCACGCGTTCTTC.

V gene TRBV28 combines with J gene TRBJ1-1; D possibly corresponds to TRBD1 (6 bases). The CDR3 has 13 residues. V was trimmed by 5 bases and J by 5 bases, leaving 12 bases between them. CDR1 is MDHEN and CDR2 is SYDVKM in the germline V gene. CDR3 nucleotides: TGTGCCAGCAGTATAGGGGGGAGAACTGAAGCTTTCTTT. This sequence encodes CASSIGGRTEAFF.

The chain links TRBV14 to TRBJ1-1, with D hard to call. Per the germline V gene, CDR1 is SGHDN and CDR2 is FVKESK. The CDR3 loop spans 13 amino acids. Trimming removed 0 bases at V and 6 bases at J, with 8 bases between. This CDR3 reads CASSQDSTAEAFF. In nucleotides, the CDR3 is TGTGCCAGCAGCCAAGATAGCACGGCTGAAGCTTTCTTT.

The table lists this clonotype with a count of one. V usage is TRBV5-6 and J usage is TRBJ1-2; the D gene is possibly TRBD1 (5 bases). The CDR3 runs 13 residues. The ends were cut back, 2 bases at V and 4 bases at J, with 9 bases in the middle. Germline loops: CDR1 SGHDT, CDR2 YYEEEE. CDR3 nucleotides: TGTGCCAGCAGCTTCACGGGGGTCTATGGCTACACCTTC. Its protein is CASSFTGVYGYTF.

V gene TRBV4-2 combines with J gene TRBJ2-7, with 7 bases matching TRBD2. CDR3 length: 13 amino acids. Germline trimming cut 3 bases from V and 6 bases from J; bases unmatched to any gene: 5. Germline CDR1 and CDR2: LGHNA and YNFKEQ. The CDR3 coding sequence is TGTGCCAGCAGCCATGGGGGGGACGGCGAGCAGTACTTC. Translated: CASSHGGDGEQYF.

This clonotype was detected only a few times. At one end, the junction sequence differs from germline, possibly due to a read error. The rearrangement joins TRBV7-9 to TRBJ2-5; maybe TRBD2 (5 bases). The germline gives CDR1 SEHNR, CDR2 FQNEAQ (reference sequence). The CDR3 contains 13 residues. The CDR3 here is CASSLEGGETQYF. The CDR3 DNA reads as TGTGCCAGCAGTTTAGAAGGCGGGGAGACCCAGTACTTC. Combining the CDR3 with reference TRBV7-9 and TRBJ2-5 gives the whole variable domain DTGVSQNPRHKITKRGQNVTFRCDPISEHNRLYWYRQTLGQGPEFLTYFQNEAQLEKSRLLSDRFSAERPKGSFSTLEIQRTEQGDSAMYLCASSLEGGETQYFGPGTRLLVL.

This chain connects TRBV28 to TRBJ1-6; D gene ambiguous. Germline V gives CDR1 MDHEN, CDR2 SYDVKM. CDR3 length equals 13 residues. V lost 6 bases to trimming and J lost 4 bases, with 7 bases between them. CDR3 sequence (DNA): TGTGCCAGCAGGGATGCGTATAATTCACCCCTCCACTTT. It encodes CASRDAYNSPLHF. The variable domain in full, completed from reference TRBV28 and TRBJ1-6, reads DVKVTQSSRYLVKRTGEKVFLECVQDMDHENMFWYRQDPGLGLRLIYFSYDVKMKEKGDIPEGYSVSREKKERFSLILESASTNQTSMYLCASRDAYNSPLHFGNGTRLTVT.

V usage is TRBV7-2 and J usage is TRBJ1-2, with unresolved D. The CDR3 is 15 residues long. The germline V gene has CDR1 SGHTA and CDR2 FQGNSA. V was trimmed by 0 bases and J by 0 bases, leaving 8 bases between them. CDR3 nucleotides: TGTGCCAGCAGCTTAGCTCTGGATTCTAACTATGGCTACACCTTC. Its translation is CASSLALDSNYGYTF.

This clonotype came up once. This chain joins TRBV3-1 and TRBJ2-7; 7 nucleotides line up with TRBD2. Germline CDR1 reads LGHDT; CDR2 reads YNNKEL (reference sequence). The V segment lost 5 bases and the J segment 3 bases; nucleotides outside the gene matches: 10. The CDR3 contains 15 residues. CDR3 region: CASSTEGLVSYEQYF. CDR3 bases: TGTGCCAGCAGCACGGAAGGACTAGTAAGCTACGAGCAGTACTTC.